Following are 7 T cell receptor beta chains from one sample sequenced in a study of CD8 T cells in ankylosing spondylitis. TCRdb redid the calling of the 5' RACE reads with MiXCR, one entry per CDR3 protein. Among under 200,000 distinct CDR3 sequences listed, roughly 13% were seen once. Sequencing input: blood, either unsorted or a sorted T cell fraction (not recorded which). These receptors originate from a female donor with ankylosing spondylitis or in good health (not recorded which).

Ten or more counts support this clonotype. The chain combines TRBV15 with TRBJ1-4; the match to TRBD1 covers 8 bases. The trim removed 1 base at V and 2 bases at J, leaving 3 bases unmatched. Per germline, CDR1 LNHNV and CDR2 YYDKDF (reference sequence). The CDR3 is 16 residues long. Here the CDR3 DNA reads TGTGCCACCAGCAGAGGTACAGGGGGGACTAATGAAAAACTGTTTTTT. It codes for CATSRGTGGTNEKLFF.

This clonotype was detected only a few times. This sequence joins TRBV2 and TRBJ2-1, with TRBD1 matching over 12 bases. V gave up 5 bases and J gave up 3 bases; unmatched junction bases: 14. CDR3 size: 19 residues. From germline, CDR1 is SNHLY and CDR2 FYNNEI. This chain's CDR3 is CASSYPGQGASPRYNEQFF. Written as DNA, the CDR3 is TGTGCCAGCAGTTATCCGGGACAGGGGGCATCCCCTCGCTACAATGAGCAGTTCTTC.

The CDR3 DNA follows: TGTGCCAGCAGCGCGGGACAGGTTCACTCACCCCTCCACTTT. Translating it yields CASSAGQVHSPLHF. V is TRBV7-3 and J is TRBJ1-6, with 8 bases identical to TRBD1. CDR1 and CDR2 from the germline V gene are SGHTA and FQGTGA. The CDR3 sequence is 14 residues long. With V trimmed by 5 bases and J by 10 bases, 7 bases remained unmatched.

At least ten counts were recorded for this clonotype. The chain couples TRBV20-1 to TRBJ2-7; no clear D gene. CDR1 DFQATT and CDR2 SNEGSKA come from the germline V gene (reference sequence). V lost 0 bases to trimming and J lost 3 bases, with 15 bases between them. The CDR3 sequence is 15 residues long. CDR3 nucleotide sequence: TGCAGTGCTAGAGATCGGGCCAGAGCCCACTACGAGCAGTACTTC. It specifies CSARDRARAHYEQYF.

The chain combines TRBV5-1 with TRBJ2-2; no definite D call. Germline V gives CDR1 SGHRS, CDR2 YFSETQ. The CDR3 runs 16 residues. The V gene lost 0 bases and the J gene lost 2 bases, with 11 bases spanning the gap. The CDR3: CASSLEVAVNTGELFF. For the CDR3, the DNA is TGCGCCAGCAGCTTGGAGGTGGCGGTCAACACCGGGGAGCTGTTTTTT.

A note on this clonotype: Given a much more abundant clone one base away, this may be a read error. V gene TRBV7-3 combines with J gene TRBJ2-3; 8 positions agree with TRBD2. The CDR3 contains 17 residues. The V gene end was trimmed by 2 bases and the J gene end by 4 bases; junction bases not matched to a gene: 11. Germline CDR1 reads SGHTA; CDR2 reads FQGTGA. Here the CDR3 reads CASSLYPTGGPADTQYF. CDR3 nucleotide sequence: TGTGCCAGCAGCTTATATCCAACGGGAGGGCCTGCAGATACGCAGTATTTT.

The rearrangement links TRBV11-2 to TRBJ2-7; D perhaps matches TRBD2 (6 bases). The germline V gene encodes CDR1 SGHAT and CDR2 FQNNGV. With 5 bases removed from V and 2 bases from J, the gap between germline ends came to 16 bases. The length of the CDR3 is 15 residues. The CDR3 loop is CASSKERLVTYEQYF. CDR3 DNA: TGTGCCAGCAGCAAAGAGCGACTAGTGACCTACGAGCAGTACTTC.